The clone carrying this T cell receptor (beta chain) was picked up a small number of times. Its cognate antigen is unknown. The data were taken from a study of T cell responses to AZD1222 COVID-19 vaccine. Background on the study: It was second doses at about 4 or about 12 weeks that were pooled. Overall study results and limits: Spike-specific TCRs gained breadth and depth after people received two AZD1222 doses.

The method was immunoSEQ multiplex PCR; TCRdb's version includes in-frame clones alone and lacks a portion of them. The repertoire holds 200,000 or so clones, with almost 90% as singletons. The CDR3 contains 14 residues. V lost 5 bases and J 5 bases, leaving 13 bases between the germline ends. CDR1 is SGHAT and CDR2 is FQNNGV in the germline V gene. V and J are TRBV11-2 and TRBJ1-3; a possible D gene is TRBD1 (6 bases). The sequenced sample was peripheral blood, obtained on day 0 of AZD1222 vaccination. This clonotype was sampled from an adult in good health. CDR3 sequence: CASSPQGRRNTIYF. CDR3 DNA: TGTGCCAGCAGCCCACAGGGTCGTCGAAACACCATATATTTT.